This is a list of T cell receptor beta chains from one sample in a study of cytomegalovirus exposure and HLA in healthy donors. Profiled with immunoSEQ multiplex PCR; TCRdb holds only in-frame clones, not every one. Found here are some 76,000 clones, about 76% of them singletons; the top ten hold around an eighth. Sequencing was carried out using PBMCs. These TCRs come from a male donor in good health and CMV-seropositive. Each CDR3 is given with its conserved first and last residue. The order of the fields is clone size, J gene, V gene, D gene, CDR3 DNA, CDR3 protein. The D gene is left open where the match is weak. Some rows have no size entry. The others give once, few or many, or a class for an expanded clone.

clone_size: .
j_call: TRBJ2-1
v_call: TRBV7-3
d_call: TRBD1
cdr3_nt: TGTGCCAGCAGCCCAGGGACAGGGAAGACGGGAGCTGAGCAGTTCTTC
cdr3_aa: CASSPGTGKTGAEQFF

clone_size: few
j_call: TRBJ1-5
v_call: TRBV6-1
d_call: TRBD1
cdr3_nt: TGTGCCAGCAGTGACCGGGACAGGGGGCTTCAGCCCCAGCATTTT
cdr3_aa: CASSDRDRGLQPQHF

clone_size: .
j_call: TRBJ2-7
v_call: TRBV11-3
d_call: .
cdr3_nt: TGTGCCAGCAGCCTTGCTGGCAGCGACTCCTACGAGCAGTACTTC
cdr3_aa: CASSLAGSDSYEQYF

clone_size: .
j_call: TRBJ2-3
v_call: TRBV12-5
d_call: TRBD1
cdr3_nt: TGTGCTAGTGGTTTGCGGACAGGCACCTCTAGCACAGATACGCAGTATTTT
cdr3_aa: CASGLRTGTSSTDTQYF

clone_size: .
j_call: TRBJ1-5
v_call: TRBV4-1
d_call: TRBD1
cdr3_nt: TGCGCCAGCAGCCAAGAAACCGGTCGGACAGGGGGCAACAATCAGCCCCAGCATTTT
cdr3_aa: CASSQETGRTGGNNQPQHF

clone_size: .
j_call: TRBJ1-6
v_call: TRBV5-1
d_call: .
cdr3_nt: TGCGCCAGCAGCTTGGCCACAATCCGTCGTTCACCCCTCCACTTT
cdr3_aa: CASSLATIRRSPLHF

clone_size: .
j_call: TRBJ1-4
v_call: TRBV4-2
d_call: .
cdr3_nt: TGTGCCAGCAGCCCCATACCTGGAGGGGCTAATGAAAAACTGTTTTTT
cdr3_aa: CASSPIPGGANEKLFF

clone_size: .
j_call: TRBJ2-2
v_call: TRBV6-4
d_call: TRBD2
cdr3_nt: TGTGCCAGCAGTGTCGGGGGGACGAACACCGGGGAGCTGTTTTTT
cdr3_aa: CASSVGGTNTGELFF

clone_size: few
j_call: TRBJ1-6
v_call: TRBV9
d_call: .
cdr3_nt: TGTGCCAGCAGCGTAGGGCAGGTTAATTCACCCCTCCACTTT
cdr3_aa: CASSVGQVNSPLHF

clone_size: .
j_call: TRBJ2-7
v_call: TRBV4-2
d_call: TRBD2
cdr3_nt: TGTGCCAGCAGCCAAGACAGTCGCGGGGGGACGTCCTACGAGCAGTACTTC
cdr3_aa: CASSQDSRGGTSYEQYF

clone_size: .
j_call: TRBJ1-1
v_call: TRBV19
d_call: TRBD1
cdr3_nt: TGTGCCAGTAGGCACGGGACAGGGGGCCTCCGAACGAACACTGAAGCTTTCTTT
cdr3_aa: CASRHGTGGLRTNTEAFF

clone_size: .
j_call: TRBJ2-5
v_call: TRBV7-2
d_call: .
cdr3_nt: TGTGCCAGCACCCCAGGTACCATGCAAGAGACCCAGTACTTC
cdr3_aa: CASTPGTMQETQYF

clone_size: .
j_call: TRBJ2-7
v_call: TRBV5-6
d_call: .
cdr3_nt: TGTGCCAGCAGCTTGTGGCCTCCCTACGAGCAGTACTTC
cdr3_aa: CASSLWPPYEQYF

clone_size: .
j_call: TRBJ2-2
v_call: TRBV6-1
d_call: .
cdr3_nt: TGTGCCAGCAGGATGCGTGTCGGGGACACCGGGGAGCTGTTTTTT
cdr3_aa: CASRMRVGDTGELFF

clone_size: .
j_call: TRBJ2-7
v_call: TRBV19
d_call: TRBD2
cdr3_nt: TGTGCCAGTACCCGGAAGGGTGGGACTAGCTCTGACGAGCAGTACTTC
cdr3_aa: CASTRKGGTSSDEQYF

clone_size: .
j_call: TRBJ1-2
v_call: TRBV30
d_call: .
cdr3_nt: TGTGCCTGGAGTGTACTTGAGGGCTACACCTTC
cdr3_aa: CAWSVLEGYTF

clone_size: .
j_call: TRBJ1-5
v_call: TRBV2
d_call: TRBD1
cdr3_nt: TGTGCCAGCAGACGCCAGGGGGTAGGTCAGCCCCAGCATTTT
cdr3_aa: CASRRQGVGQPQHF

clone_size: .
j_call: TRBJ1-6
v_call: TRBV18
d_call: TRBD1
cdr3_nt: TGTGCCAGCTCACCGGGCGGACAGGGAGCTTTATCACCCCTCCACTTT
cdr3_aa: CASSPGGQGALSPLHF

clone_size: .
j_call: TRBJ2-5
v_call: TRBV9
d_call: .
cdr3_nt: TGTGCCAGCAGCGTAGAGTTGGAGGAGACCCAGTACTTC
cdr3_aa: CASSVELEETQYF